This TCR beta chain was captured by sequencing in a study of blood T cell repertoires in COVID-19 (dated by TCRdb to the early 2020s). At the level of the whole study: The collaborator samples originated in the United States, Italy and Spain and spanned the acute and convalescent phases of COVID-19. The prospective study material was composed of cDNA or gDNA derived from T cells, B-cell-depleted T cells, or PBMCs. The dataset comprised deeply sampled blood TCRbeta repertoires from subjects exposed to, actively infected with, or recovered from COVID-19. The repertoires were released in a freely available public database meant as a resource for research on the immune response to SARS-CoV-2. The samples were drawn from the first 160 participants of the ongoing ImmuneRACE study and from 1,254 subjects provided by 6 global collaborators. Nearly every sample came with metadata listing a de-identified subject ID, COVID-19 status, age in years and sex. Where available, HLA class I and class II types were taken from metadata supplied by the sample provider and were not determined by assay-based typing. Study-level results and caveats: Clinical and demographic metadata were provided uncurated, with the amount varying by source and participant.

This clone was found many times. Its antigen remains unidentified. No much larger clone is present one base from it, and per-base qualities are unavailable. The immunoSEQ Assay, a bias-controlled multiplex PCR, was used to amplify TCRbeta CDR3 regions from genomic DNA. Concerning the study's data processing: The number of nucleated cells in each sample was estimated by amplification of reference gene primers within the assay. To quantify the absolute abundance of each unique TCRbeta CDR3 rearrangement, sequence reads were collapsed and filtered. For each sample, productive Simpson clonality was calculated by taking the square root of Simpson's diversity index across productive rearrangements. Held by TCRdb, this immuneACCESS table contains in-frame sequences only and omits some clones. Under half of the omission traces to an unresolved V gene where checked; the cause of the rest is unknown. V, J and clone size reflect that table, while D and trimming were determined from the DNA. The sample includes fewer than 350,000 clones, with roughly 79% observed a single time. The ten largest clones add up to around 3% of the sample.

Each collaborating institution followed its own protocols to collect whole blood in K2EDTA tubes. For TCRbeta analysis, collaborator samples were shipped as frozen whole blood, as isolated PBMCs, or as DNA extracted from either sample type. For CDR1 and CDR2, the germline V gene lists SNHLY and FYNNEI. V loses 4 bases at its end and J loses 5 bases; junction bases beyond the gene matches: 4. Including cysteine and phenylalanine, the CDR3 has 13 amino acids. Left in the record is the CDR3 DNA by itself, 39 bases read in frame from the first base. The chain is assembled from TRBV2 and TRBJ1-2, with 7 bases in between that match TRBD1. The sequencing input was peripheral blood. The sequence derives from a woman aged 55 to 70 with active or convalescent COVID-19. CDR3 region: CASSGGTVYGYTF. The DNA reads as follows: TGTGCCAGCAGTGGGGGGACAGTGTATGGCTACACCTTC.